The 17 T cell receptor beta chains given below trace back to one sample, sequenced in a study of T cell responses to AZD1222 COVID-19 vaccine. Repertoires were generated with immunoSEQ multiplex PCR, while TCRdb's copy carries only in-frame clones and drops some. This table has some 150,000 clones, roughly 90% appearing once. Sequenced material: peripheral blood, taken 28 days after the second AZD1222 dose. The receptors were gathered from an adult who received the AZD1222 COVID-19 vaccine.

The chain links TRBV6-2 or TRBV6-3 to TRBJ2-7, with 8 nucleotides matching TRBD1. The V and J ends lost 2 bases and 6 bases, in that order; junction bases with no gene match: 12. The CDR3 contains 16 residues. The germline gives CDR1 MNHEY, CDR2 SVGEGT. CDR3 nucleotide sequence: TGTGCCAGCAGTTACGCCTACAGGGGGAAGACGGGCGAGCAGTACTTC. Translated: CASSYAYRGKTGEQYF.

This chain links TRBV11-3 with TRBJ2-2, with TRBD2 matching over 8 bases. This CDR3 has 19 residues. From germline, CDR1 is SGHNT and CDR2 YENEEA. Trimming at V came to 0 bases and at J to 2 bases, leaving 11 bases not matched to a gene. Written as DNA, the CDR3 is TGTGCCAGCAGCTTAGATCCAGCTAGCGGGCAGGTTAACACCGGGGAGCTGTTTTTT. Encoded protein: CASSLDPASGQVNTGELFF.

The chain combines TRBV4-1 with TRBJ2-7; TRBD2 aligns across 9 bases. The length of the CDR3 is 17 residues. V was pared by 3 bases and J by 0 bases, with 9 bases of the junction left unmatched. CDR1 and CDR2 (germline): MGHRA, YSYEKL. The CDR3 here is CASSHPGAGGSSYEQYF. The DNA of the CDR3 is TGCGCCAGCAGCCACCCTGGGGCGGGAGGGAGCTCCTACGAGCAGTACTTC.

This chain links TRBV6-5 with TRBJ2-3; D might be TRBD1 (5 bases). This CDR3 spans 13 amino acids. Trimming took off 8 bases at V and 1 base at J, with 10 bases between the two ends. The germline gives CDR1 MNHEY, CDR2 SVGAGI. The CDR3 DNA sequence: TGTGCCAGCGGGGCGTATGGCACAGATACGCAGTATTTT. Translated, it gives CASGAYGTDTQYF.

On this clone: Additional DNA sequences in this sample encode the identical CDR3. This chain uses TRBV27 with TRBJ1-5; TRBD1 might be the D (6 bases). The CDR3 runs 15 residues. The germline V and J ends were trimmed by 3 bases and 4 bases, with 13 bases remaining between them. In germline, CDR1 is MNHEY, CDR2 SMNVEV (reference sequence). CDR3 nucleotides: TGTGCCAGCAGTTTCTCGGGGGCCTCAAATCAGCCCCAGCATTTT. Translated, it gives CASSFSGASNQPQHF.

The chain is built from TRBV11-2 and TRBJ1-1; no clear D gene. Germline CDR1 SGHAT, CDR2 FQNNGV. Trimming left V 1 base short and J 2 bases short, with 8 bases between. The CDR3 spans 14 residues. CDR3 sequence: CASSLAPGNTEAFF. For the CDR3, the DNA is TGTGCCAGCAGCTTAGCCCCGGGCAACACTGAAGCTTTCTTT.

The genes are TRBV5-1 and TRBJ1-4; D is unresolved. Germline CDR1 reads SGHRS; CDR2 reads YFSETQ. The V end was cut by 2 bases, the J end by 6 bases, with 8 bases between. The CDR3 totals 13 residues. The CDR3 DNA sequence: TGCGCCAGCAGCTTCGGCAGTTATGAAAAACTGTTTTTT. Translating gives CASSFGSYEKLFF.

V gene TRBV7-8 combines with J gene TRBJ2-3; unclear D gene. The CDR3 length is 16 residues. Germline V lookup: CDR1 SGHVS, CDR2 FQNEAQ. Trimming removed 5 bases from V and 2 bases from J, with 17 bases in between. CDR3 in amino acids: CASSPLRRTVTDTQYF. The CDR3 DNA sequence: TGTGCCAGCAGCCCCCTTAGGCGCACCGTCACAGATACGCAGTATTTT. The full variable domain, completed using reference TRBV7-8 and TRBJ2-3, is GAGVSQSPRYKVAKRGQDVALRCDPISGHVSLFWYQQALGQGPEFLTYFQNEAQLDKSGLPSDRFFAERPEGSVSTLKIQRTQQEDSAVYLCASSPLRRTVTDTQYFGPGTRLTVL.

This clone came up once. The gene calls are TRBV3-1 (or the pseudogene TRBV3-2) and TRBJ2-7, with D perhaps TRBD2 (6 bases). V was clipped by 1 base and J by 1 base, with 14 bases between them. Germline V lookup: CDR1 LGHDT, CDR2 YNNKEL (reference sequence). The CDR3 consists of 16 residues. The CDR3 loop is CASSQVGGSRSYEQYF. CDR3 sequence (DNA): TGTGCCAGCAGCCAAGTAGGAGGGTCCCGTTCCTACGAGCAGTACTTC.

The rearrangement joins TRBV6-5 to TRBJ2-7, with D perhaps given as TRBD1 or TRBD2 (5 bases each). The CDR3 spans 14 residues. CDR1 MNHEY and CDR2 SVGAGI come from the germline V gene. Trimming pared 6 bases from V and 4 bases from J, leaving 16 bases between. Written as DNA, the CDR3 is TGTGCCAGCAGAACCGGGACGGTGTCGTACGAGCAGTACTTC. Translating gives CASRTGTVSYEQYF.

The chain joins TRBV10-2 to TRBJ1-6, with a weak D call TRBD1 (5 bases). V lost 8 bases and J lost 7, with 12 bases in between. Germline assignment: CDR1 WSHSY and CDR2 SAAADI. The CDR3 runs to 13 residues. The chain's CDR3 is CASRRQPNSPLHF. The CDR3 DNA reads as TGCGCCAGCCGGAGACAGCCAAATTCACCCCTCCACTTT.

The chain joins TRBV6-5 to TRBJ1-1; 7 nucleotides line up with TRBD1. CDR3 length: 14 amino acids. Germline loops: CDR1 MNHEY, CDR2 SVGAGI. J gave up 7 bases and V 0 bases, and 5 bases lay outside the gene matches. DNA for the CDR3: TGTGCCAGCAGTTACTCTAGGGGGCGGGGTGAAGCTTTCTTT. Encoded protein: CASSYSRGRGEAFF.

The chain couples TRBV7-2 to TRBJ2-3, with D tentatively TRBD2 (6 bases). Germline V CDR1 and CDR2: SGHTA, FQGNSA. CDR3 length equals 17 residues. The V end was cut by 5 bases, the J end by 4 bases, with 22 bases between. The CDR3 DNA reads as TGTGCCAGCAGCCGCCCCCTAGAGGGAGGCGGTTCAGATACGCAGTATTTT. Residues: CASSRPLEGGGSDTQYF.

This clone was recorded once. J is TRBJ2-7 and V is TRBV27, with a weak D call TRBD2 (6 bases). Germline assignment: CDR1 MNHEY and CDR2 SMNVEV (reference sequence). Trimming stripped 2 bases from V and 2 bases from J, with 19 bases between. The CDR3 consists of 17 residues. The CDR3 nucleotides are TGTGCCAGCAGTTTAGGTAGTCGGGGGAAGGTTCCCTACGAGCAGTACTTC. This sequence encodes CASSLGSRGKVPYEQYF.

V is TRBV19 and J is TRBJ1-5, with 9 positions matching TRBD1. The CDR3 contains 17 residues. Per the germline V gene, CDR1 is LNHDA and CDR2 is SQIVND (reference sequence). V gave up 7 bases and J gave up 0 bases; unmatched junction bases: 10. The CDR3 DNA reads as TGTGCCAGTAAGCCCGAGGGACAGGGTTATAGCAATCAGCCCCAGCATTTT. It specifies CASKPEGQGYSNQPQHF.

The chain recombines TRBV7-3 with TRBJ2-1, with 7 bases lining up with TRBD2. Germline V gene data show CDR1 as SGHTA and CDR2 as FQGTGA. The V gene end was trimmed by 7 bases and the J gene end by 9 bases; junction bases not matched to a gene: 6. The CDR3 is 12 residues long. For the CDR3, the DNA is TGTGCCAGCACCACCCCGGGGGGTGAGCAGTTCTTC. This codes for CASTTPGGEQFF.

The gene calls are TRBV19 and TRBJ2-1; D might be TRBD1 (6 bases). Germline loops: CDR1 LNHDA, CDR2 SQIVND (reference sequence). Trimming pared 5 bases from V and 8 bases from J, leaving 22 bases between. CDR3 length equals 16 residues. The CDR3, as DNA: TGTGCCAGTAGTCCCCGCGCTAGGGGGTATGTAGATGAGCAGTTCTTC. Its protein is CASSPRARGYVDEQFF. The full variable domain, in which reference TRBV19 and TRBJ2-1 provide the parts outside the CDR3, is DGGITQSPKYLFRKEGQNVTLSCEQNLNHDAMYWYRQDPGQGLRLIYYSQIVNDFQKGDIAEGYSVSREKKESFPLTVTSAQKNPTAFYLCASSPRARGYVDEQFFGPGTRLTVL.